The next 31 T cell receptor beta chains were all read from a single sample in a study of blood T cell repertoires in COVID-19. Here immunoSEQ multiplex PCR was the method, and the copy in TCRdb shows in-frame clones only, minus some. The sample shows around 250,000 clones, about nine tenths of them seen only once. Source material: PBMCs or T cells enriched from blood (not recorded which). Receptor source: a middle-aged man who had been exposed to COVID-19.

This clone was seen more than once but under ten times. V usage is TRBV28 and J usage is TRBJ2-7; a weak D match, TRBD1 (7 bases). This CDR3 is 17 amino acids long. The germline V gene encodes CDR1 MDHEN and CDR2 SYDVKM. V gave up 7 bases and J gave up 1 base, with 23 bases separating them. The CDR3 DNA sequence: TGTGCCAGCAACCAACCGGGGGCAGGGGGTTCTTCCTACGAGCAGTACTTC. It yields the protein CASNQPGAGGSSYEQYF.

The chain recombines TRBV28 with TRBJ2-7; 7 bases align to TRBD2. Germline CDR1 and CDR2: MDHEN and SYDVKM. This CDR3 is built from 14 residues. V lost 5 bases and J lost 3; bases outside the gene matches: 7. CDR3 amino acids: CASSPIGGSYEQYV. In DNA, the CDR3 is TGTGCCAGCAGTCCCATAGGCGGGAGCTACGAGCAGTACGTC.

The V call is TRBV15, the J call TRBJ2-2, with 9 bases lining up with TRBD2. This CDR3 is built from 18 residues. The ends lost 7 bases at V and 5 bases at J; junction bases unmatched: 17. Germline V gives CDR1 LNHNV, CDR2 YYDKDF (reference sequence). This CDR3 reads CATTRVGGRAGVTGELFF. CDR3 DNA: TGTGCCACCACCAGGGTTGGCGGGAGGGCCGGGGTGACCGGGGAGCTGTTTTTT.

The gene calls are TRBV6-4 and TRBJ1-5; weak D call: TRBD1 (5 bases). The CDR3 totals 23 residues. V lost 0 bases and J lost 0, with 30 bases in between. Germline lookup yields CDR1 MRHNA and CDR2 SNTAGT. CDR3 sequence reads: CASSDSKIEWPAISQGSNQPQHF. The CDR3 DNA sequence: TGTGCCAGCAGTGACTCGAAAATAGAGTGGCCGGCAATTAGTCAGGGTAGCAATCAGCCCCAGCATTTT.

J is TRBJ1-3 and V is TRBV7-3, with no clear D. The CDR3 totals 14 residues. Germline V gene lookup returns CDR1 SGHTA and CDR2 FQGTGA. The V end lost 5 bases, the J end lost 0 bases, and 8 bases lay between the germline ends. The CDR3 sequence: CASSPGGSGNTIYF. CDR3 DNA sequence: TGTGCCAGCAGCCCCGGCGGCTCTGGAAACACCATATATTTT. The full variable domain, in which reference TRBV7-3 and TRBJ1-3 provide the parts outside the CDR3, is GAGVSQTPSNKVTEKGKYVELRCDPISGHTALYWYRQSLGQGPEFLIYFQGTGAADDSGLPNDRFFAVRPEGSVSTLKIQRTERGDSAVYLCASSPGGSGNTIYFGEGSWLTVV.

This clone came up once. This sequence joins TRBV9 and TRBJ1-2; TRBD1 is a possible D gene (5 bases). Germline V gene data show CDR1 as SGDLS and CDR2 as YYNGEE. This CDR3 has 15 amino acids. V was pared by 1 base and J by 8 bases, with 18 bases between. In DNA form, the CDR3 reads TGTGCCAGCAGCGTACGCCCCTCAGGGTCAGGGGGCTACACCTTC. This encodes CASSVRPSGSGGYTF.

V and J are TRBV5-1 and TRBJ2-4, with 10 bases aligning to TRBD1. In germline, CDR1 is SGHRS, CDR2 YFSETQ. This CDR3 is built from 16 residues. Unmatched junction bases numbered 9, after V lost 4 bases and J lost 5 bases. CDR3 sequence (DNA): TGCGCCAGCAGCCCGGGGGGGACAGGGGAGCAAAACATTCAGTACTTC. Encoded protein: CASSPGGTGEQNIQYF.

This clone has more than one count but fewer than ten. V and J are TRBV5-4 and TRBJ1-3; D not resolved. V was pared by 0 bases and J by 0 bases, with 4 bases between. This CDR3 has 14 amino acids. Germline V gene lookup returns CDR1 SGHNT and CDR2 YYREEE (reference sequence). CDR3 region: CASSLVSSGNTIYF. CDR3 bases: TGTGCCAGCAGCTTGGTTAGCTCTGGAAACACCATATATTTT.

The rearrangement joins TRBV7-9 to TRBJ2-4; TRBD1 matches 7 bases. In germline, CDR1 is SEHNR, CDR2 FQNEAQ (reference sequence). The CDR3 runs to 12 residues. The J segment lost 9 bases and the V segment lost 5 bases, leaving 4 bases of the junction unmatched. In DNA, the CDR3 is TGTGCCAGCAGCCCGGGACAGAGCATTCAGTACTTC. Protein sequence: CASSPGQSIQYF.

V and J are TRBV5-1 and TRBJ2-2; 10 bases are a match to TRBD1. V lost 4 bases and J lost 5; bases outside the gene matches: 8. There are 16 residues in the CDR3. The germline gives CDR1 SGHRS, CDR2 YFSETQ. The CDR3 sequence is CASSPGQGLSTGELFF. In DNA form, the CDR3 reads TGCGCCAGCAGCCCGGGACAGGGGTTGAGTACCGGGGAGCTGTTTTTT.

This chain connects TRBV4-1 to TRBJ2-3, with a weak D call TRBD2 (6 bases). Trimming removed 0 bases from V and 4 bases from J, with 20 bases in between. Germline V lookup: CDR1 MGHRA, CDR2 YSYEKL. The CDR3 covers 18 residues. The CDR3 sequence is CASSQEHRGAGRSDTQYF. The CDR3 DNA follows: TGCGCCAGCAGCCAAGAACATAGGGGTGCGGGAAGGTCAGATACGCAGTATTTT.

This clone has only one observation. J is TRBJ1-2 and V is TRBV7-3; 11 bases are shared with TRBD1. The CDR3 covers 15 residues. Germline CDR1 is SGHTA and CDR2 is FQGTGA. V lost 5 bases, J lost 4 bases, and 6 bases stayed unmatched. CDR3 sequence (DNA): TGTGCCAGCAGCCCCGGACAGGGGGCAGGCTATGGCTACACCTTC. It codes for CASSPGQGAGYGYTF.

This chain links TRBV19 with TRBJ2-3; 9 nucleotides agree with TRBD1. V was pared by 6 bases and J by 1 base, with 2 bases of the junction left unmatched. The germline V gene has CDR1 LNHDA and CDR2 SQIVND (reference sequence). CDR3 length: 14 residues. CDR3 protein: CASRRTGGTDTQYF. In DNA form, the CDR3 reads TGTGCCAGTAGAAGGACAGGGGGCACAGATACGCAGTATTTT.

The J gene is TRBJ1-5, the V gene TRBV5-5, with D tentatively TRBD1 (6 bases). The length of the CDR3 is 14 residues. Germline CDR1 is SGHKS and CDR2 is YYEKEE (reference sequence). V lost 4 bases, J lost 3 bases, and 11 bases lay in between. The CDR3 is CASSLQGFNQPQHF. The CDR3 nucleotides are TGTGCCAGCAGCCTACAGGGTTTCAATCAGCCCCAGCATTTT.

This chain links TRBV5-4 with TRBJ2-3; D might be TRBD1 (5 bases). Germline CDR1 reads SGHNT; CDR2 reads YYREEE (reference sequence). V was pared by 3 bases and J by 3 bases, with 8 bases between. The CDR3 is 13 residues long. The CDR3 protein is CASSSDSTDTQYF. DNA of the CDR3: TGTGCCAGCAGCTCCGACAGTACAGATACGCAGTATTTT.

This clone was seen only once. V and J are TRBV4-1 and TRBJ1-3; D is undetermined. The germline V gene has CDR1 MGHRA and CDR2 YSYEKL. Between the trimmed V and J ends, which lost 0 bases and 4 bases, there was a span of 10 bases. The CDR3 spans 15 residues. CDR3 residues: CASSQEELPGNTIYF. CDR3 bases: TGCGCCAGCAGCCAAGAAGAGCTTCCGGGAAACACCATATATTTT.

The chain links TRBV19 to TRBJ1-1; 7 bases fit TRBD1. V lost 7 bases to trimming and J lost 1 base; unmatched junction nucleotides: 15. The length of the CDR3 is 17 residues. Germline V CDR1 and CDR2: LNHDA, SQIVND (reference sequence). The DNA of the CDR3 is TGTGCCAGTAAATTCGAGACAGGGCGCGGGAAGAACACTGAAGCTTTCTTT. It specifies CASKFETGRGKNTEAFF.

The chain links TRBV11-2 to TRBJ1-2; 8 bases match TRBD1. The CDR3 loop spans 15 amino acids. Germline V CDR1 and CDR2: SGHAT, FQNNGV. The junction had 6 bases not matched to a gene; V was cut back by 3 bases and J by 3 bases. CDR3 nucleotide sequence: TGTGCCAGCAGCTTTACAGGGGGACTTCACTATGGCTACACCTTC. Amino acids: CASSFTGGLHYGYTF.

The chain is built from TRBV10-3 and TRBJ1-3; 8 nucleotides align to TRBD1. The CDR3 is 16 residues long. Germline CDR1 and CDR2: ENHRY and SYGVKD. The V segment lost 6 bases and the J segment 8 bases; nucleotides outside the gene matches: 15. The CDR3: CAISEPGQEVAHTIYF. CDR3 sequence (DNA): TGTGCCATCAGCGAGCCGGGACAGGAGGTCGCGCACACCATATATTTT.

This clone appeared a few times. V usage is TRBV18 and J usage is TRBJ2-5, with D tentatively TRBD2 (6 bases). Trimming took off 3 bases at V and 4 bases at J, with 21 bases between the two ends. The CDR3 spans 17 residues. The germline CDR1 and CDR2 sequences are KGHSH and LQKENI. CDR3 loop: CASSPSDYWEVVETQYF. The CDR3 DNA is TGTGCCAGCTCACCTTCCGACTACTGGGAGGTGGTAGAGACCCAGTACTTC. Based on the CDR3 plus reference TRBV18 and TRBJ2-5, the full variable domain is NAGVMQNPRHLVRRRGQEARLRCSPMKGHSHVYWYRQLPEEGLKFMVYLQKENIIDESGMPKERFSAEFPKEGPSILRIQQVVRGDSAAYFCASSPSDYWEVVETQYFGPGTRLLVL.

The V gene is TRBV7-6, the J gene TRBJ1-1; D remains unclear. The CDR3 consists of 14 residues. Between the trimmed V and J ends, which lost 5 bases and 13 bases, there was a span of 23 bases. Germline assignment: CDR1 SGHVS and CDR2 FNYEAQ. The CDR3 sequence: CASSTASPPSSRFF. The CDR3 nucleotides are TGTGCCAGCAGCACCGCATCACCGCCTTCGAGTCGTTTCTTT.

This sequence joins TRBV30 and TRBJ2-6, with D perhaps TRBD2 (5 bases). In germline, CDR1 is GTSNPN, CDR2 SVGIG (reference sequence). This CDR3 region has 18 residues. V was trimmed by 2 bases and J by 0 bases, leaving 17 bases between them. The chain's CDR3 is CAWSPLGQFSSGANVLTF. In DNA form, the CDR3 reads TGTGCCTGGAGTCCACTAGGGCAGTTTAGCTCTGGGGCCAACGTCCTGACTTTC. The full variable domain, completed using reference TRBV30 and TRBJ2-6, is SQTIHQWPATLVQPVGSPLSLECTVEGTSNPNLYWYRQAAGRGLQLLFYSVGIGQISSEVPQNLSASRPQDRQFILSSKKLLLSDSGFYLCAWSPLGQFSSGANVLTFGAGSRLTVL.

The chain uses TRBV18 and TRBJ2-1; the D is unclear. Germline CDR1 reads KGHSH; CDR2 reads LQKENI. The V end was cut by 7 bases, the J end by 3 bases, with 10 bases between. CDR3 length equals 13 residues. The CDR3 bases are TGTGCCAGCTATATAGTGAACTACAATGAGCAGTTCTTC. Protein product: CASYIVNYNEQFF. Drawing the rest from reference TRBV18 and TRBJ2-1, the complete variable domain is NAGVMQNPRHLVRRRGQEARLRCSPMKGHSHVYWYRQLPEEGLKFMVYLQKENIIDESGMPKERFSAEFPKEGPSILRIQQVVRGDSAAYFCASYIVNYNEQFFGPGTRLTVL.

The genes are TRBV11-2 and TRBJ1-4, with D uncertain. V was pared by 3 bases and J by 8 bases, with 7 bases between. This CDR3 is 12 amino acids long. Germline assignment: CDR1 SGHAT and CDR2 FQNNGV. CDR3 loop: CASSLVEEKLFF. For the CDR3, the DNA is TGTGCCAGCAGCTTGGTGGAGGAAAAACTGTTTTTT.

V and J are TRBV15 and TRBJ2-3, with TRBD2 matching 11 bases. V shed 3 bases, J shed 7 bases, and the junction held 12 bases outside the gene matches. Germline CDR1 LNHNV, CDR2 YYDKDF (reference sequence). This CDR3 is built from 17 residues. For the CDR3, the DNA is TGTGCCACCAGCAGTGAATTAGCGGGGGGGCCATCCTATACGCAGTATTTT. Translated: CATSSELAGGPSYTQYF.

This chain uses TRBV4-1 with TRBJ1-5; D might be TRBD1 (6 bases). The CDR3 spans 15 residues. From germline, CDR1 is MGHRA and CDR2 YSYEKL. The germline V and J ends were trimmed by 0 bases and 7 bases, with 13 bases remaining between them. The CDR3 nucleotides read TGCGCCAGCAGCCAAGATGGGGGGGCAGACCAGCCCCAGCATTTT. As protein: CASSQDGGADQPQHF.

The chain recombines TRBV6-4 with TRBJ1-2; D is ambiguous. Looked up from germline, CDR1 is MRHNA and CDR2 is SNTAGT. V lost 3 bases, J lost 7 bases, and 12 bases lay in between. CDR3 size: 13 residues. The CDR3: CASSDELGGGYTF. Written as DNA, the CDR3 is TGTGCCAGCAGTGATGAATTAGGAGGTGGCTACACCTTC.

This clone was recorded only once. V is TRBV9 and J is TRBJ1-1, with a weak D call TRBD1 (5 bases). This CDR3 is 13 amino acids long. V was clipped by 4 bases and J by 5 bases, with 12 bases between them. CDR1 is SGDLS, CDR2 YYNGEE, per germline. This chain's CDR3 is CASSLQVQTEAFF. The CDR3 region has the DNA TGTGCCAGCAGCCTACAGGTGCAGACTGAAGCTTTCTTT.

CDR3 in amino acids: CASSLRGPRGYTF. The CDR3, as DNA: TGTGCCAGCAGCCTCCGGGGTCCTCGAGGCTACACCTTC. J is TRBJ1-2 and V is TRBV5-5; D is undetermined. The CDR3 contains 13 residues. CDR1 is SGHKS and CDR2 is YYEKEE in the germline V gene (reference sequence). Trimming shortened V by 4 bases and J by 8 bases, and 15 bases separated the two germline ends.

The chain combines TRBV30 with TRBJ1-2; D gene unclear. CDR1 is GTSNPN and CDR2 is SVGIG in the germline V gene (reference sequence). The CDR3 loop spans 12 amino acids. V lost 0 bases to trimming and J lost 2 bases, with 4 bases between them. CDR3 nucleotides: TGTGCCTGGAGTGTACAAAACTATGGCTACACCTTC. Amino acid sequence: CAWSVQNYGYTF. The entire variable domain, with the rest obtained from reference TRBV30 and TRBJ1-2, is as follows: SQTIHQWPATLVQPVGSPLSLECTVEGTSNPNLYWYRQAAGRGLQLLFYSVGIGQISSEVPQNLSASRPQDRQFILSSKKLLLSDSGFYLCAWSVQNYGYTFGSGTRLTVV.

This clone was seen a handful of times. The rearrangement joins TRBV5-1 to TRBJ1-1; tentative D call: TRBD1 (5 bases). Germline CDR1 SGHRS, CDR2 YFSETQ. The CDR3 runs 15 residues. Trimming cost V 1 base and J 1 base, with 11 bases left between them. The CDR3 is CASSLFGHWNTEAFF. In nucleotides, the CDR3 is TGCGCCAGCAGCTTGTTTGGACACTGGAACACTGAAGCTTTCTTT.